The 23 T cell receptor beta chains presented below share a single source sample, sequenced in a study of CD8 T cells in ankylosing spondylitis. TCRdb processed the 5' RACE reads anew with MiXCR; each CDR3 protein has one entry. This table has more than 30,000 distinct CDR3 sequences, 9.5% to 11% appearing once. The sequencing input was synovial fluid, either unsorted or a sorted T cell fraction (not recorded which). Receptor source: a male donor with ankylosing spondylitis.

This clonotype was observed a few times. The CDR3, as DNA: TGTGCCAGCAGTGAACCCGGGGACTCGGAGACCCAGTACTTC. This sequence encodes CASSEPGDSETQYF. This chain connects TRBV25-1 to TRBJ2-5; TRBD2 is a possible D gene (6 bases). Germline-derived CDR1 and CDR2 are MGHDK and SYGVNS. V shed 2 bases and J shed 5 bases, with 12 bases lying between them. This CDR3 has 14 amino acids.

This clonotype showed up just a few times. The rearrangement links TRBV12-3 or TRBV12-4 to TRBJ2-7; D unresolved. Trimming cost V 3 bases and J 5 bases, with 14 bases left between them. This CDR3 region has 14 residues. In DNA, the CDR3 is TGTGCCAGCAGTTTGGTGGGATTCCTCCACGAGCAGTACTTC. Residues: CASSLVGFLHEQYF.

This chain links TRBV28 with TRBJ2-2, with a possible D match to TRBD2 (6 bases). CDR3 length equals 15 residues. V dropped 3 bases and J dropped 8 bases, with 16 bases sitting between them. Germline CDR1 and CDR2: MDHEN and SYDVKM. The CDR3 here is CASSLRGRSSGELFF. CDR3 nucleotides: TGTGCCAGCAGTTTGCGGGGAAGGAGTTCTGGGGAGCTGTTTTTT.

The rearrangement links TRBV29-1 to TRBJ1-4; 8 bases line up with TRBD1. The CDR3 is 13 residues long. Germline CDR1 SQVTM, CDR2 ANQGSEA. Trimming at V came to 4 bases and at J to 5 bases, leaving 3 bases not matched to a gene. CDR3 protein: CSVAGQANEKLFF. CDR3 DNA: TGCAGCGTTGCGGGACAGGCAAATGAAAAACTGTTTTTT.

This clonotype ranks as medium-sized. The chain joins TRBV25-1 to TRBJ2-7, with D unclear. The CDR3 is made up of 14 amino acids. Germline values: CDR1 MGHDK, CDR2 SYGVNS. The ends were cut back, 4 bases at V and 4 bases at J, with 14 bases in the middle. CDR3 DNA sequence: TGTGCCAGCAGTGCCCGACATGGCCCTTACGAGCAGTACTTC. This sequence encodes CASSARHGPYEQYF.

The DNA of the CDR3 is TGTGCCAGCTCACCAACGAACGGCGATACGCAGTATTTT. The encoded protein is CASSPTNGDTQYF. The rearrangement uses TRBV18 and TRBJ2-3; D remains ambiguous. The germline V and J ends were trimmed by 2 bases and 6 bases, with 9 bases remaining between them. The CDR3 totals 13 residues. Per germline, CDR1 KGHSH and CDR2 LQKENI.

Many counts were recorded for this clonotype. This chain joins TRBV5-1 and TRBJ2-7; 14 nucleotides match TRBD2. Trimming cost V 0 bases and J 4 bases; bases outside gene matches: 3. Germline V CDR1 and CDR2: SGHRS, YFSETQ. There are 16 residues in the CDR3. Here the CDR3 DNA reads TGCGCCAGCAGCTTGGGCGGACTAGCGGGAGGTTACGAGCAGTACTTC. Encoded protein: CASSLGGLAGGYEQYF.

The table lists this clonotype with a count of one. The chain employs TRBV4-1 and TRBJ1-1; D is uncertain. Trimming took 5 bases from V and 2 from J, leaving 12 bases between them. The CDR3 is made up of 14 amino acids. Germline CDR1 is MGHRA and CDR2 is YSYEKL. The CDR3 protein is CASSAVTGNTEAFF. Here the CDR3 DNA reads TGCGCCAGCAGCGCCGTGACGGGAAACACTGAAGCTTTCTTT.

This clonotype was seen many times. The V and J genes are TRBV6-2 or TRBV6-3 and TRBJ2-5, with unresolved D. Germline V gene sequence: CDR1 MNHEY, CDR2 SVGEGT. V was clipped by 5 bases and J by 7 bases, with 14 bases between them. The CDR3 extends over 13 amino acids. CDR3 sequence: CASSVDLAATQYF. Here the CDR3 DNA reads TGTGCCAGCAGTGTGGACCTGGCGGCGACCCAGTACTTC.

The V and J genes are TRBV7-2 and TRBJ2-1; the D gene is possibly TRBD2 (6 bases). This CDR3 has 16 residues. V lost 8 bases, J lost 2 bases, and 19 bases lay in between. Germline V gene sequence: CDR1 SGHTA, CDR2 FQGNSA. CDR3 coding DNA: TGTGCCAGCGGAGTGGGTAGCGGACCCACCTACAATGAGCAGTTCTTC. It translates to CASGVGSGPTYNEQFF.

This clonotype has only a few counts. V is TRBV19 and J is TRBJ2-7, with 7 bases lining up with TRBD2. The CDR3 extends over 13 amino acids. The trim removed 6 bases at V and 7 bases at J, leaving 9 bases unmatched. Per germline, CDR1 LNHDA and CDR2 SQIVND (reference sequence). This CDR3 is CASSPRGEREQYF. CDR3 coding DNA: TGTGCCAGTAGCCCCCGGGGGGAGAGGGAGCAGTACTTC.

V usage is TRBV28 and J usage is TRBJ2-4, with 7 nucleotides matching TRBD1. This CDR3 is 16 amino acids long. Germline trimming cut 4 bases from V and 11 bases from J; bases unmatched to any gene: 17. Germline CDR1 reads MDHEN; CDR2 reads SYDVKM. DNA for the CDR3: TGTGCCAGCAGTTCCACCGGGACAGAGCACAGGTTCGTTCAGTACTTC. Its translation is CASSSTGTEHRFVQYF.

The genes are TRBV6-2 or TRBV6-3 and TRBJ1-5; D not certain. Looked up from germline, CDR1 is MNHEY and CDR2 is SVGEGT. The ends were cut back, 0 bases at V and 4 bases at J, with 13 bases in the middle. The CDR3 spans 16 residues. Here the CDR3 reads CASSYSTTTANQPQHF. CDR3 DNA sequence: TGTGCCAGCAGTTACTCCACAACTACAGCGAATCAGCCCCAGCATTTT.

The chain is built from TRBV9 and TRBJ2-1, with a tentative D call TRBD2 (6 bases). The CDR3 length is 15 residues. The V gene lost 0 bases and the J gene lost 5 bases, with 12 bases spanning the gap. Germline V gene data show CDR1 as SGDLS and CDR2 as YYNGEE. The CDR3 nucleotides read TGTGCCAGCAGCGTAGTTAGCGGTGTAAACAATGAGCAGTTCTTC. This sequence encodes CASSVVSGVNNEQFF.

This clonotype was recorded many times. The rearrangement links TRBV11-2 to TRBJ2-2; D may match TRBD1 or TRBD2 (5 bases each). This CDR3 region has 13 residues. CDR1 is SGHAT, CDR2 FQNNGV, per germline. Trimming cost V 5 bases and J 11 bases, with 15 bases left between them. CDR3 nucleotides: TGTGCCAGCAGCCCAGGGACCGGCGGCGAGCTGTTTTTT. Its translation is CASSPGTGGELFF.

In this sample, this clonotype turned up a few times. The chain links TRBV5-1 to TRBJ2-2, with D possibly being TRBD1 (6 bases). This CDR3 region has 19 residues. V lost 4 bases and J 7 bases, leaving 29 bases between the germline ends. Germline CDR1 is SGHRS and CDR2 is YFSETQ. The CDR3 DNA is TGCGCCAGCAGCGAACAGGGTCCCCGGCACAGTGGACAGTTCGGGGAGCTGTTTTTT. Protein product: CASSEQGPRHSGQFGELFF. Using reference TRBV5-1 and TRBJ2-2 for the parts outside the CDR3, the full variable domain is KAGVTQTPRYLIKTRGQQVTLSCSPISGHRSVSWYQQTPGQGLQFLFEYFSETQRNKGNFPGRFSGRQFSNSRSEMNVSTLELGDSALYLCASSEQGPRHSGQFGELFFGEGSRLTVL.

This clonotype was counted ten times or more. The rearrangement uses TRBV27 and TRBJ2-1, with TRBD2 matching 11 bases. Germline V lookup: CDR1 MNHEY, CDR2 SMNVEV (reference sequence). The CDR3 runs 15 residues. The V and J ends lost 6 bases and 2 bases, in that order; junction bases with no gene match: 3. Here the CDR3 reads CASRVAGGTYNEQFF. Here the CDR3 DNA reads TGTGCCAGCAGGGTAGCGGGAGGGACCTACAATGAGCAGTTCTTC.

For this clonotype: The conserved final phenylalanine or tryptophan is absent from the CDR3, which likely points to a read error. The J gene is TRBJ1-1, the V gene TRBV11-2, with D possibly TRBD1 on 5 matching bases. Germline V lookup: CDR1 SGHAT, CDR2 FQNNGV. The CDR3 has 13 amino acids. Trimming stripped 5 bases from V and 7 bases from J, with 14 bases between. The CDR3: CASSPRQSNEAFL. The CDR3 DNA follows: TGTGCCAGCAGCCCCCGACAGTCCAATGAAGCTTTCCTT.

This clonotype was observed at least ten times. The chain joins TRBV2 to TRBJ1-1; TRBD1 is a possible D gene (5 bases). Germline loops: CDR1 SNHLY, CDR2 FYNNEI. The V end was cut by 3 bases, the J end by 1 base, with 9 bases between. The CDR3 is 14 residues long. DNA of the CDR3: TGTGCCAGCAGTGAGAGGCAGGGGAACACTGAAGCTTTCTTT. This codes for CASSERQGNTEAFF.

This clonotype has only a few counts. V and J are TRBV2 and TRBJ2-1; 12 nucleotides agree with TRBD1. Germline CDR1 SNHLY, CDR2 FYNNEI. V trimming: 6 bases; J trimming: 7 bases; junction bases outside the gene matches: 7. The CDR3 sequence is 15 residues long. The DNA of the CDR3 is TGTGCCAGCAGGACCGGGACAGGGGGCGCGAATGAGCAGTTCTTC. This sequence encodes CASRTGTGGANEQFF.

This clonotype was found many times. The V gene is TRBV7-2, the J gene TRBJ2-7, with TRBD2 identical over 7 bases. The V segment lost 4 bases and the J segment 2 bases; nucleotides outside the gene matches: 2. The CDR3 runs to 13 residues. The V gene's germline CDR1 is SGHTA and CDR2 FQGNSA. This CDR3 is CASSSGLAYEQYF. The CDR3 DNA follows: TGTGCCAGCAGCTCCGGACTAGCCTACGAGCAGTACTTC.

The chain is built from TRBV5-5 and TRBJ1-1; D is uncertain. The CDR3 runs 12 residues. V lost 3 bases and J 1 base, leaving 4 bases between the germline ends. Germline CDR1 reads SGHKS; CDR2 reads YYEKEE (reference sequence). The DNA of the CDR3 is TGTGCCAGCAGCTCCTCGAACACTGAAGCTTTCTTT. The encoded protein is CASSSSNTEAFF.

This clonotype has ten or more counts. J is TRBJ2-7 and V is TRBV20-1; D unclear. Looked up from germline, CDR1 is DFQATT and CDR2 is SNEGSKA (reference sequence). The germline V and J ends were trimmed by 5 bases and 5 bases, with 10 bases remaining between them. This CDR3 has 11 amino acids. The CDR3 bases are TGCAGTGCTGATCTAGTGGACGAGCAGTACTTC. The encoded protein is CSADLVDEQYF.